This T cell receptor (beta chain) stems from a study of technical replicates of blood from a handful of donors. With V trimmed by 2 bases and J by 2 bases, 1 base remained unmatched. Per germline, CDR1 MNHEY and CDR2 SVGAGI. The CDR3 contains 14 residues. The table came from immunoSEQ multiplex PCR; TCRdb's copy has only in-frame clones and leaves some out. This repertoire shows about 97,000 clones, roughly 94% found once; its top ten account for about 0.35%. The clonotype originates from a human donor in good health. Material: T cells isolated from PBMCs. The chain employs TRBV6-5 and TRBJ2-7; 9 positions match TRBD2. CDR3 sequence: CASSYGGRAYEQYF. CDR3 coding DNA: TGTGCCAGCAGTTACGGCGGGAGGGCCTACGAGCAGTACTTC.